Each of the 7 T cell receptor beta chains below was sequenced from the same sample in a study of blood T cell repertoires in COVID-19. Clones were sequenced by immunoSEQ multiplex PCR, and TCRdb holds only the in-frame ones, with some missing. The sample has some 350,000 clones, approximately 87% seen once. Input material: PBMCs or T cells enriched from blood (not recorded which). The receptors stem from a woman in her thirties who had recovered from COVID-19.

Note on this clone: Other DNA sequences from this sample encode an identical CDR3 as well. The V call is TRBV15, the J call TRBJ1-3; 8 positions agree with TRBD1. The CDR3 runs 14 residues. In germline, CDR1 is LNHNV, CDR2 YYDKDF (reference sequence). Trimming took 5 bases from V and 4 from J; bases not matched to a gene: 4. In DNA, the CDR3 is TGTGCCACCAGCGCCAGGGGGCCAGGAAACACCATATATTTT. Translation: CATSARGPGNTIYF.

The table lists this clone with a count of one. The chain has TRBV4-1 and TRBJ1-4; 7 positions agree with TRBD1. Trimming took 4 bases from V and 6 from J; bases not matched to a gene: 20. The CDR3 runs 19 residues. From germline, CDR1 is MGHRA and CDR2 YSYEKL. CDR3 protein: CASSPAPYTRQGKDEKLFF. The DNA for the CDR3 is TGCGCCAGCAGCCCCGCTCCTTATACGAGACAGGGTAAAGATGAAAAACTGTTTTTT.

A few counts support this clone. This chain links TRBV7-2 with TRBJ2-7; D not resolved. The CDR3 runs to 14 residues. Germline-derived CDR1 and CDR2 are SGHTA and FQGNSA. V shed 0 bases and J shed 6 bases, with 12 bases lying between them. The DNA of the CDR3 is TGTGCCAGCAGCTTAGCCATAAGAGGTGTCGAGCAGTACTTC. Protein sequence: CASSLAIRGVEQYF.

This clone was seen a few times. This chain links TRBV5-1 with TRBJ1-2, with TRBD1 identical over 8 bases. In germline, CDR1 is SGHRS, CDR2 YFSETQ. J gave up 7 bases and V 0 bases, and 5 bases lay outside the gene matches. The CDR3 loop spans 14 amino acids. Here the CDR3 DNA reads TGCGCCAGCAGCTTGGGCGACAGGGGAGGTGGCTACACCTTC. Translation gives CASSLGDRGGGYTF.

This chain joins TRBV18 and TRBJ2-7; TRBD2 might be the D (6 bases). CDR3 length: 13 amino acids. V dropped 2 bases and J dropped 5 bases, with 10 bases sitting between them. Germline CDR1 and CDR2: KGHSH and LQKENI. DNA of the CDR3: TGTGCCAGCTCACCATCCACTAGCAACGAGCAGTACTTC. It is translated as CASSPSTSNEQYF.

The chain couples TRBV5-8 to TRBJ1-5; 7 bases are a match to TRBD1. This CDR3 is 14 amino acids long. The germline CDR1 and CDR2 sequences are SGHTS and YDEGEE. J gave up 5 bases and V 2 bases, and 4 bases lay outside the gene matches. DNA of the CDR3: TGTGCCAGCAGCTTAGACAGGGTGTATCAGCCCCAGCATTTT. Translating it yields CASSLDRVYQPQHF.

V usage is TRBV7-2 and J usage is TRBJ1-5; 7 nucleotides align to TRBD1. The trim removed 5 bases at V and 9 bases at J, leaving 10 bases unmatched. CDR3 length: 14 amino acids. Germline-derived CDR1 and CDR2 are SGHTA and FQGNSA. CDR3 nucleotides: TGTGCCAGCAGCCTCGGGCAGGGGGATCGGCCCCAGCATTTT. Translated: CASSLGQGDRPQHF.